This TCR beta chain is drawn from a study of T cells after yellow fever vaccination. The CDR3 loop spans 13 amino acids. Per the germline V gene, CDR1 is LGHNA and CDR2 is YNFKEQ. V lost 4 bases to trimming and J lost 12 bases, with 13 bases between them. TCRdb reprocessed the 5' RACE reads with MiXCR, giving one entry per CDR3 protein. The sample lists under 500,000 distinct CDR3 sequences, roughly a sixth occurring once. The TCR originated in a man younger than 30 who received the YFV17D yellow fever vaccine. The chain couples TRBV4-2 to TRBJ1-6; D call uncertain. The specimen was PBMCs, collected before the yellow fever booster vaccination. The CDR3 spells CASSPITRLPLHF. The CDR3 DNA reads as TGTGCCAGCAGCCCAATTACCAGGTTACCCCTCCACTTT.